This T cell receptor beta chain was sequenced during a study of blood T cell repertoires in COVID-19. Per germline, CDR1 SNHLY and CDR2 FYNNEI. This CDR3 is built from 14 residues. After removal of 11 bases from V and 11 bases from J, the junction contained 19 bases not matched to a gene. Clones were sequenced by immunoSEQ multiplex PCR, and TCRdb holds only the in-frame ones, with some missing. The sample shows more than 400,000 clones, 70% to 90% of them seen only once. The genes are TRBV2 and TRBJ1-1; 8 bases are a match to TRBD1. Sequences were obtained from peripheral blood. The origin of this receptor is a human donor in a cohort sampled during active COVID-19. The CDR3 is CASQVDQGAMKAFF. The CDR3 nucleotides are TGTGCCTCACAGGTGGACCAGGGGGCTATGAAGGCTTTCTTT.